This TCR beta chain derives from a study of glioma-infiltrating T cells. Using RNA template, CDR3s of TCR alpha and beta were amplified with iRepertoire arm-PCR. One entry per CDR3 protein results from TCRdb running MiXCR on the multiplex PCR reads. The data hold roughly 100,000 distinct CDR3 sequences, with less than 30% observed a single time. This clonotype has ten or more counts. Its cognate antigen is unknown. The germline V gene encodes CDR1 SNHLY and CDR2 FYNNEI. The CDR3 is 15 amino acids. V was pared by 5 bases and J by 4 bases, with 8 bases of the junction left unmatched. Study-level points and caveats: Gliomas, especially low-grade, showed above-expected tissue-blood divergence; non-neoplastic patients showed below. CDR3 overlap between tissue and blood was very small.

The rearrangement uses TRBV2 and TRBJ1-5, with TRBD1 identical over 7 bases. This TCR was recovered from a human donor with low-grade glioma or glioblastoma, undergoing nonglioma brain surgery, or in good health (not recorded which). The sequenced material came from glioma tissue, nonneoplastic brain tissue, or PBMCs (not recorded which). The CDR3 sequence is CASSQQTGRNQPQHF. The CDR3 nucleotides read TGTGCCAGCAGTCAACAGACAGGGCGAAATCAGCCCCAGCATTTT.